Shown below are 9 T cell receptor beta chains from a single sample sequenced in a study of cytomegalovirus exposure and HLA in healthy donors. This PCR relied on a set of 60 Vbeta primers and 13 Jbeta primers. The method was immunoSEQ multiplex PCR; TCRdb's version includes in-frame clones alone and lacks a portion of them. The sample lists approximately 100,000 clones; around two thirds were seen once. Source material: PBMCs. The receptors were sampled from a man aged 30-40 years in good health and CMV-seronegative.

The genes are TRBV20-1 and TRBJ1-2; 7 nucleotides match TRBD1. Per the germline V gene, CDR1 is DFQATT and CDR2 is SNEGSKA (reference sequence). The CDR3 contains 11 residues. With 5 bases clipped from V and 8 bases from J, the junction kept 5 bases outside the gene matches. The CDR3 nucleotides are TGCAGTGCTGACAGGGCCCGGGGCTACACCTTC. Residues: CSADRARGYTF.

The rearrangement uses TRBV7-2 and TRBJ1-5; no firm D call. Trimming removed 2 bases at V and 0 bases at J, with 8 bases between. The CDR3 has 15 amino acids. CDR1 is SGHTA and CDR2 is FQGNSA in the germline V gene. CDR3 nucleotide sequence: TGTGCCAGCAGCTTATATCAGTATAGCAATCAGCCCCAGCATTTT. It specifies CASSLYQYSNQPQHF.

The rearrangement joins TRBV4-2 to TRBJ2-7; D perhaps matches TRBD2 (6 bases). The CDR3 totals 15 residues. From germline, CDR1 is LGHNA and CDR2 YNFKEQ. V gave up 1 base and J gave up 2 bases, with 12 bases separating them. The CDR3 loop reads CASSQARRGTYEQYF. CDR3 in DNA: TGTGCCAGCAGCCAAGCTCGACGGGGGACCTACGAGCAGTACTTC.

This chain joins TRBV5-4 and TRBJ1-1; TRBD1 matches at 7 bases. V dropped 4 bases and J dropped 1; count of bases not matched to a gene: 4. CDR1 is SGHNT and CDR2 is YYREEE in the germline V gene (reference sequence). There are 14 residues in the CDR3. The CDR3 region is CASSGGGWNTEAFF. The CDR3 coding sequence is TGTGCCAGCAGCGGAGGGGGCTGGAACACTGAAGCTTTCTTT. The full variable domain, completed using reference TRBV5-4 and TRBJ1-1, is ETGVTQSPTHLIKTRGQQVTLRCSSQSGHNTVSWYQQALGQGPQFIFQYYREEENGRGNFPPRFSGLQFPNYSSELNVNALELDDSALYLCASSGGGWNTEAFFGQGTRLTVV.

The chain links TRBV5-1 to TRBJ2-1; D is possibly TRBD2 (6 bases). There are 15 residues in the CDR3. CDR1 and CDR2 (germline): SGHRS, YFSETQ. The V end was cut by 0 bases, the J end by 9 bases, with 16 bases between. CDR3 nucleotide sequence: TGCGCCAGCAGCTTGGCCGGCGGGATGGGCGGTGAGCAGTTCTTC. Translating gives CASSLAGGMGGEQFF.

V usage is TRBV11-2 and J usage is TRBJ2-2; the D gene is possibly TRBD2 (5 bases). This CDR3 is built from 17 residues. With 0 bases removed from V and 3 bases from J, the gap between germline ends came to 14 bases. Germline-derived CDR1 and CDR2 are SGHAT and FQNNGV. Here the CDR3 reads CASSLDLLGPYTGELFF. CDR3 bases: TGTGCCAGCAGCTTAGATCTACTAGGCCCCTACACCGGGGAGCTGTTTTTT.

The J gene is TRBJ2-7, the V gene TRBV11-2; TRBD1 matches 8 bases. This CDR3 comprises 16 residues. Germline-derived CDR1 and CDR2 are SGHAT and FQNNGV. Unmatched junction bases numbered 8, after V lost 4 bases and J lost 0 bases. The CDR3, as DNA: TGTGCCAGCAGCTCCCTCAGGGGGCCAGGCTCCTACGAGCAGTACTTC. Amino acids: CASSSLRGPGSYEQYF.

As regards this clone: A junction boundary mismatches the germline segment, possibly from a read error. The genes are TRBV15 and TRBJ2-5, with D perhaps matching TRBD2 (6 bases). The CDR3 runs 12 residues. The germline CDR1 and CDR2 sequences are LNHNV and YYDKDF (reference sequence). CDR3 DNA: TGTGCCACCGGGCGGGGAGAAGATACCCAGTACTTC. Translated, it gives CATGRGEDTQYF.

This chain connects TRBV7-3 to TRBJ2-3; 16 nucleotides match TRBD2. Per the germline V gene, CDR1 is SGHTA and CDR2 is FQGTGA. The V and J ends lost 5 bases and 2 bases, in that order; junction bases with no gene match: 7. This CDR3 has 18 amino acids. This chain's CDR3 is CASSRGTSGGELTDTQYF. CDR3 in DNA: TGTGCCAGCAGCCGAGGGACTAGCGGGGGGGAACTCACAGATACGCAGTATTTT.